Presented here are 16 T cell receptor beta chains from one specimen sequenced in a study of blood T cell repertoires in COVID-19. The table came from immunoSEQ multiplex PCR; TCRdb's copy has only in-frame clones and leaves some out. The sample gives under 75,000 clones, roughly 89% of which show up once; 10% to 15% is in the top ten. Sequenced material: peripheral blood. Receptors were obtained from a man in his 60s with active COVID-19.

V usage is TRBV19 and J usage is TRBJ2-5; tentatively, D is TRBD1 (8 bases). The germline gives CDR1 LNHDA, CDR2 SQIVND (reference sequence). Between the trimmed V and J ends, which lost 3 bases and 3 bases, there was a span of 20 bases. CDR3 length: 17 amino acids. The chain's CDR3 is CASSMAGDRQGKETQYF. CDR3 DNA: TGTGCCAGTAGTATGGCGGGGGACAGGCAGGGCAAAGAGACCCAGTACTTC. Together with reference TRBV19 and TRBJ2-5, the CDR3 gives the full variable domain: DGGITQSPKYLFRKEGQNVTLSCEQNLNHDAMYWYRQDPGQGLRLIYYSQIVNDFQKGDIAEGYSVSREKKESFPLTVTSAQKNPTAFYLCASSMAGDRQGKETQYFGPGTRLLVL.

Regarding this clone: Distinct nucleotide sequences in the sample also encode this CDR3. The rearrangement links TRBV28 to TRBJ1-4; 9 bases match TRBD1. Germline assignment: CDR1 MDHEN and CDR2 SYDVKM. Unmatched junction bases numbered 6, after V lost 3 bases and J lost 7 bases. The CDR3 length is 15 residues. The CDR3 loop reads CASSFQQGAIEKLFF. CDR3 coding DNA: TGTGCCAGCAGTTTCCAACAGGGGGCCATTGAAAAACTGTTTTTT.

This clone turned up a few times. The gene calls are TRBV5-6 and TRBJ1-6; tentatively, D is TRBD1 (6 bases). Germline CDR1 and CDR2: SGHDT and YYEEEE. CDR3 length equals 13 residues. V dropped 4 bases and J dropped 5 bases, with 7 bases sitting between them. DNA for the CDR3: TGTGCCAGCAGCCGGACAGATAATTCACCCCTCCACTTT. Protein product: CASSRTDNSPLHF. The whole variable domain, remainder taken from reference TRBV5-6 and TRBJ1-6, is DAGVTQSPTHLIKTRGQQVTLRCSPKSGHDTVSWYQQALGQGPQFIFQYYEEEERQRGNFPDRFSGHQFPNYSSELNVNALLLGDSALYLCASSRTDNSPLHFGNGTRLTVT.

V gene TRBV7-3 combines with J gene TRBJ2-7; D is unclear. V was shortened by 2 bases and J by 7 bases, with 15 bases between the two germline ends. This CDR3 region has 14 residues. Germline CDR1 reads SGHTA; CDR2 reads FQGTGA. This CDR3 is CASSLEGGLTEQYF. In DNA form, the CDR3 reads TGTGCCAGCAGCTTAGAAGGCGGCCTTACGGAGCAGTACTTC.

The chain links TRBV14 to TRBJ2-5; D not resolved. Trimming took off 1 base at V and 0 bases at J, with 15 bases between the two ends. Germline V gene sequence: CDR1 SGHDN, CDR2 FVKESK. The CDR3 loop spans 17 amino acids. CDR3 nucleotides: TGTGCCAGCAGCCAAGGGGTCCTTACAGAGTACCAAGAGACCCAGTACTTC. It yields the protein CASSQGVLTEYQETQYF.

J is TRBJ2-7 and V is TRBV28, with 7 bases lining up with TRBD1. The CDR3 spans 15 residues. Germline trimming cut 4 bases from V and 2 bases from J; bases unmatched to any gene: 8. Looked up from germline, CDR1 is MDHEN and CDR2 is SYDVKM. The CDR3 loop is CASSSRDDRAYEQYF. DNA of the CDR3: TGTGCCAGCAGTTCGAGGGATGACAGGGCCTACGAGCAGTACTTC.

The rearrangement joins TRBV9 to TRBJ1-3; tentatively, D is TRBD1 (6 bases). CDR1 is SGDLS, CDR2 YYNGEE, per germline. The CDR3 is 15 amino acids. Trimming removed 2 bases from V and 2 bases from J, with 11 bases in between. The CDR3 reads CASSVGQLAGNTIYF. The CDR3 DNA sequence: TGTGCCAGCAGCGTGGGACAACTTGCTGGAAACACCATATATTTT.

V gene TRBV4-1 combines with J gene TRBJ2-2; a weak D match, TRBD2 (5 bases). The CDR3 contains 15 residues. Germline assignment: CDR1 MGHRA and CDR2 YSYEKL. V lost 1 base, J lost 2 bases, and 8 bases lay in between. The CDR3 DNA reads as TGCGCCAGCAGCCAAGTCCGGGGAAACACCGGGGAGCTGTTTTTT. Encoded protein: CASSQVRGNTGELFF.

The rearrangement joins TRBV29-1 to TRBJ1-1; D perhaps matches TRBD1 (6 bases). This CDR3 has 13 amino acids. Trimming shortened V by 6 bases and J by 6 bases, and 17 bases separated the two germline ends. Germline lookup yields CDR1 SQVTM and CDR2 ANQGSEA. CDR3 region: CSVRQGSWPEAFF. The CDR3 bases are TGCAGCGTGCGGCAGGGGAGTTGGCCTGAAGCTTTCTTT.

The rearrangement joins TRBV30 to TRBJ2-1, with D perhaps TRBD2 (6 bases). Trimming pared 0 bases from V and 11 bases from J, leaving 11 bases between. CDR1 is GTSNPN, CDR2 SVGIG, per germline (reference sequence). This CDR3 contains 12 residues. CDR3 sequence: CAWSVWGTQQFF. DNA for the CDR3: TGTGCCTGGAGTGTATGGGGGACTCAGCAGTTCTTC.

This clone was observed a single time. The chain carries TRBV5-6 and TRBJ2-1; TRBD2 aligns across 7 bases. The CDR3 covers 16 residues. CDR1 and CDR2 from the germline V gene are SGHDT and YYEEEE. With 6 bases clipped from V and 4 bases from J, the junction kept 13 bases outside the gene matches. The CDR3 DNA follows: TGTGCCAGCACCTTTTACGGGACTAACGGTTACAATGAGCAGTTCTTC. Amino acid sequence: CASTFYGTNGYNEQFF.

The rearrangement joins TRBV7-6 to TRBJ2-7; TRBD1 matches 8 bases. In germline, CDR1 is SGHVS, CDR2 FNYEAQ. CDR3 length equals 16 residues. With V trimmed by 5 bases and J by 2 bases, 11 bases remained unmatched. CDR3 DNA: TGTGCCAGCAGCCCCCTGGACGGACAGGGACCCTACGAGCAGTACTTC. Its translation: CASSPLDGQGPYEQYF. Supplemented by reference TRBV7-6 and TRBJ2-7, the full variable domain reads GAGVSQSPRYKVTKRGQDVALRCDPISGHVSLYWYRQALGQGPEFLTYFNYEAQQDKSGLPNDRFSAERPEGSISTLTIQRTEQRDSAMYRCASSPLDGQGPYEQYFGPGTRLTVT.

The rearrangement links TRBV7-9 to TRBJ1-6; D is unclear. V lost 6 bases and J lost 10, with 13 bases in between. The CDR3 sequence is 13 residues long. The germline V gene has CDR1 SEHNR and CDR2 FQNEAQ (reference sequence). This chain's CDR3 is CASSRDPGSPLHF. The CDR3 region has the DNA TGTGCCAGCAGTCGCGACCCGGGGTCACCCCTCCACTTT.

The CDR3 protein is CASSQDGGRGSYNEQFF. The CDR3 DNA sequence: TGTGCCAGCAGCCAAGACGGGGGGCGGGGCTCCTACAATGAGCAGTTCTTC. The V and J genes are TRBV14 and TRBJ2-1; tentative D call: TRBD2 (7 bases). Trimming shortened V by 0 bases and J by 0 bases, and 12 bases separated the two germline ends. CDR3 length: 17 amino acids. Germline CDR1 SGHDN, CDR2 FVKESK.

The chain couples TRBV2 to TRBJ1-5; TRBD1 is a possible D gene (5 bases). There are 15 residues in the CDR3. Per the germline V gene, CDR1 is SNHLY and CDR2 is FYNNEI. Trimming shortened V by 11 bases and J by 0 bases, and 17 bases separated the two germline ends. In DNA, the CDR3 is TGTGCCGGGGGGTTCTCGAGTGATAGCAATCAGCCCCAGCATTTT. Amino acid sequence: CAGGFSSDSNQPQHF.

The chain combines TRBV6-2 or TRBV6-3 with TRBJ2-7; D call uncertain. Per germline, CDR1 MNHEY and CDR2 SVGEGT. Trimming stripped 4 bases from V and 4 bases from J, with 23 bases between. The CDR3 covers 17 residues. The CDR3, as DNA: TGTGCCAGCAGTTCAGCCAAGGAGCGCGTCGGTAGATACGAGCAGTACTTC. Protein product: CASSSAKERVGRYEQYF.